The TCR beta chain under discussion was sequenced for a study of T-cell memory formation after mild COVID-19. This clonotype was counted a few times. TCRalpha and TCRbeta libraries used 5'RACE with constant-segment primers and UMIs. A single record per CDR3 protein comes from TCRdb applying MiXCR to the 5' RACE reads. The data hold over 500,000 distinct CDR3 sequences, with roughly a sixth observed a single time. The CDR3 runs 14 residues. The V and J ends lost 0 bases and 0 bases respectively, with 9 bases between them. Germline loops: CDR1 DFQATT, CDR2 SNEGSKA (reference sequence). V usage is TRBV20-1 and J usage is TRBJ2-7; tentative D call: TRBD2 (5 bases). The clonotype originates from an adult woman who had mild COVID-19 (a few samples of this study predate the infection). Cell type and time point are not known. Sequenced input: PBMCs or a T cell subset sorted from them (not recorded which). The CDR3 DNA sequence: TGCAGTGCTAGAGAGAACCGGGGCTCCTACGAGCAGTACTTC. It codes for CSARENRGSYEQYF.